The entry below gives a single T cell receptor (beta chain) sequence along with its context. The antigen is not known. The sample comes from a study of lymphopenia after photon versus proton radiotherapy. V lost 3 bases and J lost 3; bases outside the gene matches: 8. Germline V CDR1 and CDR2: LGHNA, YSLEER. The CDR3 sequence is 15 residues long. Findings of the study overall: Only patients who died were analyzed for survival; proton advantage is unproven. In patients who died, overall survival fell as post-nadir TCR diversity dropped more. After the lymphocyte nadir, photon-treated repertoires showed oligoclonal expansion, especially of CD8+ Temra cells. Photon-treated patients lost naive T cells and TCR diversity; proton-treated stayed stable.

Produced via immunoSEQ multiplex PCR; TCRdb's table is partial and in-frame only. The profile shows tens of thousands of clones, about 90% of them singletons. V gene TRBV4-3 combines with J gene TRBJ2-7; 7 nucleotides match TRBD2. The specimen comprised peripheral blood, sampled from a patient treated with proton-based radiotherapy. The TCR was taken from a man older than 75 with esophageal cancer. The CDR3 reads CASSHYRLASYEQYF. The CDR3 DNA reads TGCGCCAGCAGCCACTACAGACTAGCAAGCTACGAGCAGTACTTC.